This T cell receptor beta chain was identified during a study of T cell repertoires in cytomegalovirus infection. Deletions cut 5 bases from V and 4 bases from J, with 13 bases between. Germline V gene data show CDR1 as LNHDA and CDR2 as SQIVND (reference sequence). CDR3 length: 14 residues. TCRdb recomputed calls from the reads with MiXCR, one row per CDR3 protein. This table has around 310,000 distinct CDR3 sequences, about 29% appearing once. Details on this clonotype: The antigen is unknown.

V gene TRBV19 combines with J gene TRBJ2-3; maybe TRBD1 (6 bases). The sequenced sample was cultured PBMCs, obtained from culture after CMV antigen stimulation. The receptor was derived from a human donor in good health (CMV status not recorded). Some clones in this sample may be carry-over from other donors' samples. CDR3: CASSLRQVPDTQYF. CDR3 nucleotide sequence: TGTGCCAGTAGTTTACGACAGGTACCAGATACGCAGTATTTT.